The clone carrying this T cell receptor beta chain was observed a handful of times. Its specificity is not known. The data belong to a study of T-cell reconstitution after alpha-beta-depleted transplantation in children. Whole-study results and caveats: In patients about two months after transplant, alpha-beta T cells reportedly arose from several hundred expanded graft clones.

Unique molecular identifiers were built into the TCRbeta library. TCRdb itself ran the PCR reads through MiXCR, one entry per CDR3 protein. The sample carries about a million distinct CDR3 sequences, roughly 29% recorded once. The sample was PBMCs, mostly from graft donor cells, taken 360 days after TCRalphabeta/CD19-depleted stem cell transplant. The origin of this receptor is a boy less than two years old who had a stem cell transplant for SCID, so the T cells may come from the graft donor.

The CDR3 loop reads CSASLPGLAKYF. The CDR3 DNA sequence: TGCAGTGCTAGCTTGCCGGGACTAGCGAAGTATTTT. The V and J genes are TRBV20-1 and TRBJ2-3, with 10 bases matching TRBD2. The CDR3 totals 12 residues. From germline, CDR1 is DFQATT and CDR2 SNEGSKA (reference sequence). V shed 3 bases and J 13 bases; nucleotides not matched to a gene: 7.